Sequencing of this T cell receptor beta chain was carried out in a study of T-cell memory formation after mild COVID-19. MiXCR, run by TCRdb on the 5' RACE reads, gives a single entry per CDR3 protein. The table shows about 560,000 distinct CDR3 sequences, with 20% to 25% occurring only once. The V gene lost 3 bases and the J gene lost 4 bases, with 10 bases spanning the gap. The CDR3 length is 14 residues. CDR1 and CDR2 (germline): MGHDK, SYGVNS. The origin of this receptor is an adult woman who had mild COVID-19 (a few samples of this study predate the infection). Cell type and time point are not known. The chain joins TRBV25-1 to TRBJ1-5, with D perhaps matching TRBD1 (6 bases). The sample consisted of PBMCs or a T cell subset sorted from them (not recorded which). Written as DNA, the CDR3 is TGTGCCAGCAGTGATGCGGGGGCAAATCAGCCCCAGCATTTT. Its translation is CASSDAGANQPQHF. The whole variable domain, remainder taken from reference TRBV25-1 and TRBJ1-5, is EADIYQTPRYLVIGTGKKITLECSQTMGHDKMYWYQQDPGMELHLIHYSYGVNSTEKGDLSSESTVSRIRTEHFPLTLESARPSHTSQYLCASSDAGANQPQHFGDGTRLSIL.